This TCR beta chain was recovered during a study of T-cell memory formation after mild COVID-19. The wider study: TCR clusters were largely donor specific.

Remarks on this clonotype: Its specificity is unknown.

J was trimmed by 10 bases and V by 4 bases; bases with no gene match: 9. The CDR3 extends over 14 amino acids. Germline CDR1 MNHNY, CDR2 SVGAGI (reference sequence). TCRdb processed the 5' RACE reads anew with MiXCR; each CDR3 protein has one entry. The table has 300,000 to 400,000 distinct CDR3 sequences, 14% seen once. Study-level points and caveats: Clones contracting across day 15 to 85 had a balanced CD4/CD8 profile; later expanding clones leaned CD4+. Pre-infection memory carried some responding clones, suggesting that cross-reactive memory joined. Contracting clones localized mainly to CM and EM when CD4+ and mainly to EMRA when CD8+.

This sequence joins TRBV6-6 and TRBJ1-2, with 10 nucleotides matching TRBD1. The clonotype was recovered from a man between 18 and 35 years old who had mild COVID-19 (a few samples of this study predate the infection). Cell type and time point are not known. Sequenced: PBMCs or a T cell subset sorted from them (not recorded which). The CDR3 nucleotides are TGTGCCAGCAGTTTACAGGGACAGGGGTTAGCCTACACCTTC. Protein: CASSLQGQGLAYTF.